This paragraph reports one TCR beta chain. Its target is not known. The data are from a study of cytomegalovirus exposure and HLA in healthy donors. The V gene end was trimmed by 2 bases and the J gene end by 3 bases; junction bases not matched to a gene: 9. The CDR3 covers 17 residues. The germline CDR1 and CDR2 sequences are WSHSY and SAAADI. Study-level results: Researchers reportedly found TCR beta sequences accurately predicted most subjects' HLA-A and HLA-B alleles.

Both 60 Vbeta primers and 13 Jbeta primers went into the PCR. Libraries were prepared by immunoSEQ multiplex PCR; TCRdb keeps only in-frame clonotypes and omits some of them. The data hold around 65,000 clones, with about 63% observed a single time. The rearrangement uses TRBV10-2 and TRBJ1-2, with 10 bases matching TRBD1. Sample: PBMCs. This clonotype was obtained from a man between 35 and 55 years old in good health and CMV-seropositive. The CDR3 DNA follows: TGCGCCAGCAGTGAGCCAGAAAGACAGGGGGCTGACTATGGCTACACCTTC. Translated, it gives CASSEPERQGADYGYTF.